Listed here are 19 T cell receptor beta chains from one sample, sequenced in a study of T cells in Graves' hyperthyroidism and ophthalmopathy (dated by TCRdb to about 2019). Library preparation employed multiplex PCR. For sequencing, an Illumina HiSeq 2000 was employed. The TCR beta CDR3 regions were amplified from RNA transcripts. A first-round RT-PCR of the TCR CDR3 used the HTBI primer set with the Qiagen OneStep RT-PCR kit. TCRdb itself trimmed the public reads at Q25 with fastp, ran MiXCR and retained productive beta chains. Entries that share a CDR3 protein sequence are merged under the most common genes and DNA. Counted in this sample were around 700,000 distinct CDR3 sequences; roughly a sixth of them appeared once. The ten most abundant clones make up over 15% of the sample. Sequencing was carried out using blood. These receptor sequences come from a woman aged 45-65 years with Graves' hyperthyroidism that later progressed to Graves' ophthalmopathy.

Details on this clonotype: One base away lies a much larger clone, so this may be a sequencing read error. This CDR3 is missing its conserved last phenylalanine or tryptophan, likely due to a read error. The J gene is TRBJ2-1, the V gene TRBV30; TRBD1 agrees at 7 bases. Germline CDR1 and CDR2: GTSNPN and SVGIG (reference sequence). The V and J ends lost 3 bases and 8 bases, in that order; junction bases with no gene match: 10. This CDR3 has 14 residues. CDR3 DNA sequence: TGTGCCTGGAGCCGGGACAGTTATGGCGATGAGCAGTTCTCC. Translation: CAWSRDSYGDEQFS.

This clonotype was counted many times. V usage is TRBV7-3 and J usage is TRBJ1-1; D gene unclear. Deletions cut 2 bases from V and 6 bases from J, with 13 bases between. Germline lookup yields CDR1 SGHTA and CDR2 FQGTGA. The CDR3 covers 14 residues. CDR3 sequence: CASSLEGGMAEAFF. Written as DNA, the CDR3 is TGTGCCAGCAGCTTAGAGGGCGGGATGGCTGAAGCTTTCTTT. Drawing the rest from reference TRBV7-3 and TRBJ1-1, the complete variable domain is GAGVSQTPSNKVTEKGKYVELRCDPISGHTALYWYRQSLGQGPEFLIYFQGTGAADDSGLPNDRFFAVRPEGSVSTLKIQRTERGDSAVYLCASSLEGGMAEAFFGQGTRLTVV.

Notes on this clonotype: The junction and the germline gene differ at one end; a read error may be behind it. V and J are TRBV6-1 and TRBJ2-7; 7 positions agree with TRBD2. CDR3 length: 13 amino acids. Germline values: CDR1 MNHNS, CDR2 SASEGT. The CDR3 loop is CDSLGEGTYEQYF. DNA of the CDR3: TGTGACAGCCTGGGGGAGGGAACCTACGAGCAGTACTTC.

The genes are TRBV20-1 and TRBJ1-1; D gene unclear. The CDR3 spans 12 residues. In germline, CDR1 is DFQATT, CDR2 SNEGSKA (reference sequence). The V end was cut by 6 bases, the J end by 1 base, with 9 bases between. The CDR3 protein is CSATLRNTEAFF. As DNA, the CDR3 is TGCAGTGCCACTTTACGGAACACTGAAGCTTTCTTT.

The chain joins TRBV14 to TRBJ2-7; D is undetermined. Trimming took off 4 bases at V and 0 bases at J, with 13 bases between the two ends. Germline V gene sequence: CDR1 SGHDN, CDR2 FVKESK. The CDR3 is 15 amino acids. Here the CDR3 reads CASSPETESSYEQYF. The CDR3 DNA sequence: TGTGCCAGCAGCCCCGAGACCGAGAGCTCCTACGAGCAGTACTTC.

V usage is TRBV5-4 and J usage is TRBJ2-5; TRBD1 agrees at 9 bases. V shed 4 bases, J shed 5 bases, and the junction held 9 bases outside the gene matches. This CDR3 is built from 15 residues. CDR1 and CDR2 (germline): SGHNT, YYREEE (reference sequence). The DNA for the CDR3 is TGTGCCAGCAGCACCGGACAGGGGCCCGGCGAGACCCAGTACTTC. It translates to CASSTGQGPGETQYF.

This clonotype was picked up a small number of times. One end of the junction varies from germline; a read error may be responsible. The genes are TRBV27 and TRBJ2-5, with a tentative D call TRBD2 (5 bases). The CDR3 has 16 residues. Germline CDR1 MNHEY, CDR2 SMNVEV (reference sequence). The CDR3 bases are TGTACCAGCAGTTCCCCGGCCGGGAACCCCGAAGAGACCCAGTACTTC. Protein sequence: CTSSSPAGNPEETQYF.

In this sample, this clonotype turned up many times. The chain recombines TRBV12-3 or TRBV12-4 with TRBJ1-1; no reliable D call. Trimming pared 3 bases from V and 0 bases from J, leaving 8 bases between. This CDR3 is 14 amino acids long. CDR3 nucleotides: TGTGCCAGCAGTTTTTTAGGTGTGAACACTGAAGCTTTCTTT. As protein: CASSFLGVNTEAFF.

There are many counts of this clonotype. The V call is TRBV5-1, the J call TRBJ1-1; the match to TRBD1 covers 7 bases. V shed 4 bases, J shed 1 base, and the junction held 10 bases outside the gene matches. Germline V CDR1 and CDR2: SGHRS, YFSETQ. The CDR3 covers 16 residues. The CDR3: CASSPYDRAGNTEAFF. DNA of the CDR3: TGCGCCAGCAGCCCCTACGACAGGGCGGGGAACACTGAAGCTTTCTTT.

This clonotype was counted between two and nine times. The rearrangement joins TRBV20-1 to TRBJ2-3; a possible D gene is TRBD1 (6 bases). Germline CDR1 and CDR2: DFQATT and SNEGSKA (reference sequence). The length of the CDR3 is 14 residues. The V gene lost 0 bases and the J gene lost 4 bases, with 11 bases spanning the gap. In nucleotides, the CDR3 is TGCAGTGCTAGAGATACAGGGTTGTCAGATACGCAGTATTTT. Protein: CSARDTGLSDTQYF.

A few counts support this clonotype. The chain is built from TRBV12-5 and TRBJ2-1, with 7 bases matching TRBD1. J gave up 2 bases and V 6 bases, and 4 bases lay outside the gene matches. CDR1 and CDR2 (germline): LGHNT, FRNRAP. This CDR3 region has 14 residues. CDR3 sequence reads: CASGFTGAYNEQFF. CDR3 DNA: TGTGCTAGTGGCTTCACAGGGGCCTACAATGAGCAGTTCTTC.

Concerning this clonotype: The junction differs from germline at one of its ends, possibly a read error. This chain links TRBV27 with TRBJ2-7, with D uncertain. The CDR3 has 12 amino acids. Germline lookup yields CDR1 MNHEY and CDR2 SMNVEV (reference sequence). CDR3 residues: CASSPQNYGQYF. The CDR3 DNA is TGTGCCAGCAGTCCACAGAACTACGGGCAGTACTTC.

The chain uses TRBV18 and TRBJ2-7; D is possibly TRBD2 (5 bases). The germline V gene has CDR1 KGHSH and CDR2 LQKENI. The CDR3 consists of 13 residues. The germline V and J ends were trimmed by 3 bases and 7 bases, with 13 bases remaining between them. In nucleotides, the CDR3 is TGTGCCAGCTCACCCTCGAGGCCGGGGGAGCAGTACTTC. Translating it yields CASSPSRPGEQYF.

Ten or more counts support this clonotype. The chain joins TRBV20-1 to TRBJ2-7, with 8 bases aligning to TRBD2. After removal of 1 base from V and 3 bases from J, the junction contained 11 bases not matched to a gene. The CDR3 length is 16 residues. Germline CDR1 DFQATT, CDR2 SNEGSKA (reference sequence). The CDR3 reads CSARVRVASGLYEQYF. As DNA, the CDR3 is TGCAGTGCTAGAGTCCGAGTGGCTAGCGGGCTCTACGAGCAGTACTTC.

The sample holds a few counts of this clonotype. J is TRBJ2-1 and V is TRBV12-3 or TRBV12-4; a weak D match, TRBD2 (6 bases). With 1 base removed from V and 10 bases from J, the gap between germline ends came to 11 bases. The CDR3 runs 13 residues. This chain's CDR3 is CASSLDGGGEQFF. The CDR3 nucleotides read TGTGCCAGCAGTTTAGATGGCGGAGGGGAGCAGTTCTTC.

The chain is built from TRBV20-1 and TRBJ1-2; D uncertain. From germline, CDR1 is DFQATT and CDR2 SNEGSKA (reference sequence). CDR3 length: 9 amino acids. CDR3 protein: CSDTAGYTF. The CDR3 DNA reads as TGCAGCGATACAGCGGGCTACACCTTC.

This clonotype was observed a handful of times. The chain has TRBV12-3 or TRBV12-4 and TRBJ2-1; TRBD2 might be the D (7 bases). The V gene lost 5 bases and the J gene lost 4 bases, with 21 bases spanning the gap. This CDR3 spans 17 amino acids. This CDR3 is CASSPPVGGGKYNEQFF. CDR3 bases: TGTGCCAGCAGTCCCCCGGTGGGAGGGGGGAAATACAATGAGCAGTTCTTC.

As for this clonotype: An end of the junction differs from the germline gene, which may be a read error. The rearrangement uses TRBV10-3 and TRBJ2-7; 8 nucleotides line up with TRBD1. The CDR3 totals 16 residues. Germline V lookup: CDR1 ENHRY, CDR2 SYGVKD. This CDR3 reads CAVSDGFEDRGHEQYF. CDR3 sequence (DNA): TGTGCCGTCAGTGATGGGTTTGAAGACAGGGGCCACGAGCAGTACTTC.

This clonotype was counted a few times. V is TRBV5-1 and J is TRBJ2-5; D might be TRBD2 (5 bases). The germline V and J ends were trimmed by 1 base and 4 bases, with 14 bases remaining between them. The CDR3 spans 15 residues. Germline lookup yields CDR1 SGHRS and CDR2 YFSETQ. The CDR3 nucleotides read TGCGCCAGCAGCTTGTACGGGAATAGAATAGAGACCCAGTACTTC. This codes for CASSLYGNRIETQYF.